The T cell receptor (beta chain) described here comes from a study of blood T cells in healthy people across ages. Study observations and caveats: Diversity of TCR beta per million T cells declined in a roughly linear way with age.

About this clonotype itself: Its specificity is not known.

The CDR3 consists of 14 residues. Germline V gives CDR1 MNHEY, CDR2 SVGAGI. V lost 5 bases and J lost 4; bases outside the gene matches: 7. Next came a second PCR, run for 7 to 11 cycles, which used a sample-barcoded 5' primer along with a J-beta primer mix. From the 5' RACE reads, TCRdb called clonotypes with MiXCR, one entry per CDR3 protein. The data hold 920,000 or so distinct CDR3 sequences, with under 55% observed a single time. The receptor was derived from a woman between 55 and 75 years old in good health. Sequencing input: blood. V gene TRBV6-5 combines with J gene TRBJ1-2, with 7 bases matching TRBD1. The DNA of the CDR3 is TGTGCCAGCAGTGACAGGGTTCGTAGCTATGGCTACACCTTC. It codes for CASSDRVRSYGYTF.